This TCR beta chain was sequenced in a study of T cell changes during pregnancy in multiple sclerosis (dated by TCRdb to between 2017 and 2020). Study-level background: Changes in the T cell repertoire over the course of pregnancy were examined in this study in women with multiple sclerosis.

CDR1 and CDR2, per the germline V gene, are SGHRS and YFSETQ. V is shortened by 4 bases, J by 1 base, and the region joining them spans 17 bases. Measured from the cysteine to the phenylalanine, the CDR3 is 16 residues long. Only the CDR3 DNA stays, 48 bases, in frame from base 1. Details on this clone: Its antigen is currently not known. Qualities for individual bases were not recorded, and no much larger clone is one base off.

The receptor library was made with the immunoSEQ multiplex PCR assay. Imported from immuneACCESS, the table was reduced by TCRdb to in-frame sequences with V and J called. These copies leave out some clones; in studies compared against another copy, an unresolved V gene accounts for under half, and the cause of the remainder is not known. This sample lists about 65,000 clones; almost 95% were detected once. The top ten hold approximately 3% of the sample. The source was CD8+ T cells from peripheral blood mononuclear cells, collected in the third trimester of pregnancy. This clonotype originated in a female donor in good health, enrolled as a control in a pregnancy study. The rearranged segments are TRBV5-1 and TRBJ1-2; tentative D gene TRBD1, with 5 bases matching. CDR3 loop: CASSPGGLTLNYGYTF. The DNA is TGCGCCAGCAGCCCGGGGGGACTTACACTTAACTATGGCTACACCTTC.